The clone carrying this TCR beta chain came up a few times. This entry is derived from a study of identical twins. This CDR3 is built from 13 residues. Germline V lookup: CDR1 WSHSY, CDR2 SAAADI. V was shortened by 0 bases and J by 4 bases, with 6 bases between the two germline ends. One entry per CDR3 protein, called by TCRdb with MiXCR from the 5' RACE reads. The repertoire holds about 240,000 distinct CDR3 sequences, with over 9.5% as singletons. The sequence derives from a man in his forties or fifties in good health. The sample comprised memory T cells sorted from blood. The chain recombines TRBV10-2 with TRBJ1-2; D call uncertain. The CDR3 protein is CASSESSGYGYTF. In DNA, the CDR3 is TGCGCCAGCAGTGAGTCTAGCGGCTATGGCTACACCTTC.